This is a list of T cell receptor beta chains from one sample in a study of T cells in Graves' hyperthyroidism and ophthalmopathy. Each CDR3 protein is one row after TCRdb ran MiXCR on the multiplex PCR reads. The table lists around 720,000 distinct CDR3 sequences, 35% of them singletons. Sample: blood. The receptors here all came from a woman between 40 and 50 years old with Graves' hyperthyroidism. CDR3s leave out the opening cysteine and the closing phenylalanine or tryptophan. The order of the fields is J gene, V gene, D gene, CDR3 protein. D genes are given only for firm matches.

>TRBJ2-7|TRBV7-9|.
ASSPEVGRNYEQY
>TRBJ1-2|TRBV12-3/TRBV12-4|.
ASSLSSGSVGYT
>TRBJ2-7|TRBV7-2|TRBD2
ASTMGLAGVNGYEQY
>TRBJ2-7|TRBV7-8|.
ASSQDTDGGSASYEQY
>TRBJ1-6|TRBV10-1|TRBD1
ASSVGTGDSPLH
>TRBJ1-4|TRBV7-3|.
ASSYRQARVEKLF
>TRBJ1-1|TRBV7-9|.
ASSARTALNTEAF
>TRBJ2-7|TRBV5-6|TRBD2
ASSSAGATYEQY
>TRBJ1-5|TRBV20-1|.
SARDLHLNQPQH
>TRBJ1-2|TRBV12-5|.
ASGLEYTEIYGYT
>TRBJ1-3|TRBV12-3/TRBV12-4|.
ANSNSGNTIY
>TRBJ1-1|TRBV30|TRBD1
AWRSTGGTEAF
>TRBJ2-6|TRBV2|TRBD2
ASSEIGLAGHSGANVLT
>TRBJ1-1|TRBV29-1|.
SVVRDEAF
>TRBJ1-2|TRBV6-5|.
ASSSTRGNYGYT
>TRBJ2-7|TRBV6-6|.
ASSYSINAGTYEQY
>TRBJ2-5|TRBV12-3/TRBV12-4|.
ASNPSFGGVGETQY
>TRBJ1-2|TRBV19|.
ASRNLYGYT
>TRBJ1-4|TRBV7-8|.
ASSLEPGGEKLF
>TRBJ1-2|TRBV19|.
ASSTGGRRDYT
>TRBJ1-5|TRBV19|.
ASSIGEVQPQH
>TRBJ1-1|TRBV12-5|.
ASGLVGGYRNTEAF
>TRBJ2-3|TRBV7-9|.
ASSLASITDTQY
>TRBJ2-6|TRBV30|TRBD2
ASRSAGANVLT
>TRBJ2-6|TRBV11-2|.
ASSFNVRSGANVLT
>TRBJ2-7|TRBV4-3|.
ASSQGWLASYEQY
>TRBJ1-1|TRBV19|.
AARVQGTSTEAF
>TRBJ2-7|TRBV12-3/TRBV12-4|TRBD1
ASSPRTGAAYEQY
>TRBJ1-1|TRBV5-1|.
ASSGRQDGTEAF
>TRBJ1-3|TRBV20-1|.
SAKDFTSSGNTIY
>TRBJ2-5|TRBV7-3|TRBD1
ASSREQGVQETQY
>TRBJ1-2|TRBV7-2|TRBD1
ASSRLGQGAQDGYT
>TRBJ2-2|TRBV20-1|TRBD1
SARDRRSGELF
>TRBJ1-1|TRBV10-3|.
AISDGDRTVAF
>TRBJ1-2|TRBV19|.
ASSRMGYGYT
>TRBJ1-6|TRBV7-2|.
ASSLTAKRENSPLH
>TRBJ1-4|TRBV9|.
ASSARQLNNEKLF
>TRBJ2-3|TRBV12-3/TRBV12-4|.
ASESSNTDTQY
>TRBJ2-1|TRBV24-1|TRBD2
ASSGGGLAQYNEQF
>.|TRBV7-8|TRBD2
ASSAGLAGEQF
>TRBJ2-2|TRBV10-3|.
AISDGGRDGELF
>TRBJ2-3|TRBV2|.
ASSEGGVTDTQY
>TRBJ2-5|TRBV7-2|.
ASSSTGTGETQY
>TRBJ1-6|TRBV12-3/TRBV12-4|.
AGSLDWEINSPLH
>TRBJ2-2|TRBV6-1|.
ASTKGIWDTGELV
>TRBJ1-2|TRBV10-1|.
ASKRRANYGYT
>TRBJ2-5|TRBV19|.
ASSYDLGGETQY
>TRBJ2-3|TRBV20-1|TRBD2
SASDGRETQY
>TRBJ2-7|TRBV20-1|.
SARVRKGGEGEQY
>TRBJ2-2|TRBV19|.
ASMGGAGTGELF
>TRBJ2-5|TRBV5-5|.
ASSLVGPSFETQY
>TRBJ1-2|TRBV10-3|.
AISEDTGHGYT
>TRBJ2-7|TRBV7-9|.
ASSVWEVSEQY
>TRBJ1-4|TRBV6-5|.
ASTRQGGIAMSNEKLF
>TRBJ2-2|TRBV6-2/TRBV6-3|.
ASSTVVGELF
>TRBJ2-5|TRBV10-3|.
AISDVGGWETQY
>TRBJ1-4|TRBV4-1|.
ASSLGWGEANEKLF
>TRBJ2-5|TRBV5-1|.
ASSSRPQGGTQY
>TRBJ1-6|TRBV11-3|.
ASSLDRGSSYNSPLH